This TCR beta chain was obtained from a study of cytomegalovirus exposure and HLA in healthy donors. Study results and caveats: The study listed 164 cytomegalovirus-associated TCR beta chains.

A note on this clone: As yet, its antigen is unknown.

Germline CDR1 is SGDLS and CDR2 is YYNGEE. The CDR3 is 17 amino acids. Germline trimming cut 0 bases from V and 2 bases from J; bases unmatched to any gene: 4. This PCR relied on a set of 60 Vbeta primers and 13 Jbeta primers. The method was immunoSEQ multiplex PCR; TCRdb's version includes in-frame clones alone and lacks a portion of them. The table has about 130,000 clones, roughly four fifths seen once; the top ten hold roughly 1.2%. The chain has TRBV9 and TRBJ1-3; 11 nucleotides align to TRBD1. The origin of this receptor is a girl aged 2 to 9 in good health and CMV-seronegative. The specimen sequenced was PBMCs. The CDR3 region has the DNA TGTGCCAGCAGCGTAGCTGGGACAGGGGGAACTGGAAACACCATATATTTT. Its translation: CASSVAGTGGTGNTIYF.